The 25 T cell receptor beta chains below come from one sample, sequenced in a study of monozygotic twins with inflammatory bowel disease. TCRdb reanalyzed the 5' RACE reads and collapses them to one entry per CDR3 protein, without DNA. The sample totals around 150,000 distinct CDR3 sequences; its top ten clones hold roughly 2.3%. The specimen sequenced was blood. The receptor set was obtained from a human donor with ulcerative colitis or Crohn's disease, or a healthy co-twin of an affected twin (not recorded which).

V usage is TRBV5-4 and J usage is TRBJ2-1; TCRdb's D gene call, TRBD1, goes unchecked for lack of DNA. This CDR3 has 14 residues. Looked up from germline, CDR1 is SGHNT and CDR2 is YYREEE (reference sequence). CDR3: CASSRAGASNEQFF.

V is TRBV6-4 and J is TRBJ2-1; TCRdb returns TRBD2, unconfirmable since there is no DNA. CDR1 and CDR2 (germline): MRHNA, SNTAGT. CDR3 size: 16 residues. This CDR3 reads CASSDSGGRAGNEQFF.

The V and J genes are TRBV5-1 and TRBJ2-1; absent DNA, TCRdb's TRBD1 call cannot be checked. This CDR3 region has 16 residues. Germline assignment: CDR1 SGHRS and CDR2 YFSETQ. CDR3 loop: CASNPGGTGGYNEQFF.

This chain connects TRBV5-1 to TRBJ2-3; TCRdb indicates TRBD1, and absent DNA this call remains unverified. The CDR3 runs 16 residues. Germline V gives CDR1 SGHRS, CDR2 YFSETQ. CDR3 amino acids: CASSLGAGGGEDTQYF. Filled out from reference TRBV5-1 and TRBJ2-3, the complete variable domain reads KAGVTQTPRYLIKTRGQQVTLSCSPISGHRSVSWYQQTPGQGLQFLFEYFSETQRNKGNFPGRFSGRQFSNSRSEMNVSTLELGDSALYLCASSLGAGGGEDTQYFGPGTRLTVL.

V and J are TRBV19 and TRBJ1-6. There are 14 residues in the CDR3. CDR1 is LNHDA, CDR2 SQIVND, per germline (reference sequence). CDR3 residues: CASTNLGNGSPLHF.

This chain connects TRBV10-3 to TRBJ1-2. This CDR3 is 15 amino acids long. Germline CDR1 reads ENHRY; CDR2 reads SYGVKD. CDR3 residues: CAISENAVVNYGYTF.

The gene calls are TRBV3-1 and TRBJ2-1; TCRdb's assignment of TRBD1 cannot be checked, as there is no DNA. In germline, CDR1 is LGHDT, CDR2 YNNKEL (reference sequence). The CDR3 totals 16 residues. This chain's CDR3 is CASSQDIPGPYNEQFF.

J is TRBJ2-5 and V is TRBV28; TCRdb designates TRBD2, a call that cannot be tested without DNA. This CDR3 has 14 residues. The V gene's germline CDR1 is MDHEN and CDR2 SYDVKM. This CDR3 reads CASSWGPSGETQYF.

CDR3 loop: CASSIYENTEAFF. This rearrangement joins TRBV19 to TRBJ1-1. The CDR3 covers 13 residues. CDR1 and CDR2 (germline): LNHDA, SQIVND (reference sequence).

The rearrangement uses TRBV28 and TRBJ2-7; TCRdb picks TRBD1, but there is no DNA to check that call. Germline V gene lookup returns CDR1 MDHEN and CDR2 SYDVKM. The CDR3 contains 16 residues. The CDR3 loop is CASRGTATMAHYEQYF. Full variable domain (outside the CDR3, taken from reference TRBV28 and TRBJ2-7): DVKVTQSSRYLVKRTGEKVFLECVQDMDHENMFWYRQDPGLGLRLIYFSYDVKMKEKGDIPEGYSVSREKKERFSLILESASTNQTSMYLCASRGTATMAHYEQYFGPGTRLTVT.

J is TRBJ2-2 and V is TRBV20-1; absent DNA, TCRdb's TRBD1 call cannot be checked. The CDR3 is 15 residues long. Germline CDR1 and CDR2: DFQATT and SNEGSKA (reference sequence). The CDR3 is CSGGPGPGDTGELFF.

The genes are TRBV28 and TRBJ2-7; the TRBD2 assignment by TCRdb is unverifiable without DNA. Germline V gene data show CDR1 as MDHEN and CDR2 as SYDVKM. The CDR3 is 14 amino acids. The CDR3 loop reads CASSTTSGVYEQYF.

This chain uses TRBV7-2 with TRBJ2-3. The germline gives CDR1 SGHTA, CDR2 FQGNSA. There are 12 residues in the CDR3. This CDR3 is CASRLGTDTQYF.

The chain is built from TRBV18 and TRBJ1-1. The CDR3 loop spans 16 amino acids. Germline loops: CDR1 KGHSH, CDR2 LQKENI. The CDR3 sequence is CASSPPESGSIPEAFF.

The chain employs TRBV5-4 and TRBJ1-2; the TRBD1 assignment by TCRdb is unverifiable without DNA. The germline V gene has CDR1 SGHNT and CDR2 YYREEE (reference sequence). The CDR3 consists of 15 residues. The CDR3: CASTLGRGPFYGYTF.

CDR3 sequence reads: CASSEGPGGSQYF. V and J are TRBV6-1 and TRBJ2-5; TCRdb names TRBD1, which stays unverified in the absence of DNA. The CDR3 length is 13 residues. The germline V gene encodes CDR1 MNHNS and CDR2 SASEGT.

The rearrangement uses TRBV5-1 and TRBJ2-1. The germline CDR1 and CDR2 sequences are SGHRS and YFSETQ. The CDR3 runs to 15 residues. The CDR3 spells CASSLEAGSHNEQFF.

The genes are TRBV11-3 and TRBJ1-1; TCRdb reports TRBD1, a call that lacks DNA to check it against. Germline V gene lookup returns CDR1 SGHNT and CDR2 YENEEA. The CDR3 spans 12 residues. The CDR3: CASSRGDTEAFF.

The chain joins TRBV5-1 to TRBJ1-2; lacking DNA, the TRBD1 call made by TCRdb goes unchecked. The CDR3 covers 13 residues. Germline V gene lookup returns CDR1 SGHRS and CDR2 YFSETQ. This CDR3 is CASSSGTVYGYTF.

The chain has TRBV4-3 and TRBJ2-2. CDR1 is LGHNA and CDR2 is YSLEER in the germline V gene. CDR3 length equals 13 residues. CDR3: CASSQSYAGELFF.

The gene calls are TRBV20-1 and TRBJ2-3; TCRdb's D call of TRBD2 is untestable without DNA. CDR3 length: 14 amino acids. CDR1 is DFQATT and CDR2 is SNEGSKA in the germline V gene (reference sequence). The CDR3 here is CSAIGLVNTDTQYF.

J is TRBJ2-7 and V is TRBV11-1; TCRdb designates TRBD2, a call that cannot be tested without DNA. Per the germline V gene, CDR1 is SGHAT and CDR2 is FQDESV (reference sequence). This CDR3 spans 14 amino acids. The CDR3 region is CASSSSGGPREQYF.

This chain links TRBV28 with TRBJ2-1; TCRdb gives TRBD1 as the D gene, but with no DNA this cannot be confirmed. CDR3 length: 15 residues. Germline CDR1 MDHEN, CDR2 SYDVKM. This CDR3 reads CASSSYQGASDEQFF.

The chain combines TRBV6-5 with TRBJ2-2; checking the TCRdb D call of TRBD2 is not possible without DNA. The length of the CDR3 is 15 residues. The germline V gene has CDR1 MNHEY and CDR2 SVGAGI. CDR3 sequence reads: CASSYGGINTGELFF.

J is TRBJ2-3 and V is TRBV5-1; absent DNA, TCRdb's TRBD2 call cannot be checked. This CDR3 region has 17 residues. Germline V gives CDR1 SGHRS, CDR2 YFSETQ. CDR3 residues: CASSLGVAGGISDTQYF.